This T cell receptor (beta chain) came from a study of blood T cell repertoires in COVID-19. About the research overall: Sites in the United States, Italy and Spain provided acute and convalescent COVID-19 samples. PBMCs, B-cell-depleted T cells, or T cells were the source of the cDNA or gDNA that made up the material.

As processed by the authors: How many nucleated cells were present was estimated from reference gene primer amplification. Sequencing was performed with immunoSEQ multiplex PCR; in TCRdb, only in-frame clones are kept and a portion is missing. V and J calls plus clone size are reproduced from that table; the DNA served to infer D and trimming. Of about 140,000 clones listed, about three quarters are singletons. The trim removed 1 base at V and 0 bases at J, leaving 10 bases unmatched. CDR1 SGHRS and CDR2 YFSETQ come from the germline V gene. This CDR3 contains 19 residues. Material: peripheral blood. The chain uses TRBV5-1 and TRBJ1-1; 12 bases are shared with TRBD1. The receptor comes from an elderly woman with active or convalescent COVID-19. This chain's CDR3 is CASSLLGGTGGHMNTEAFF. The DNA for the CDR3 is TGCGCCAGCAGCTTGTTGGGCGGGACAGGGGGCCACATGAACACTGAAGCTTTCTTT.